Sequencing of this TCR beta chain was carried out in a study of blood T cell repertoires in COVID-19. The germline gives CDR1 LNHDA, CDR2 SQIVND (reference sequence). V was trimmed by 5 bases and J by 4 bases, leaving 22 bases between them. The length of the CDR3 is 17 residues. TCRdb keeps only in-frame clones here, not all; method: immunoSEQ multiplex PCR. The table includes about 220,000 clones, 65% to 90% detected once. Sequencing was carried out using peripheral blood. The TCR sequence derives from a human donor in a cohort sampled during active COVID-19. The chain combines TRBV19 with TRBJ2-3, with D perhaps matching TRBD2 (6 bases). The CDR3 is CASSGTSGLWGSDTQYF. CDR3 sequence (DNA): TGTGCCAGTAGTGGGACCTCGGGACTCTGGGGCTCAGATACGCAGTATTTT.